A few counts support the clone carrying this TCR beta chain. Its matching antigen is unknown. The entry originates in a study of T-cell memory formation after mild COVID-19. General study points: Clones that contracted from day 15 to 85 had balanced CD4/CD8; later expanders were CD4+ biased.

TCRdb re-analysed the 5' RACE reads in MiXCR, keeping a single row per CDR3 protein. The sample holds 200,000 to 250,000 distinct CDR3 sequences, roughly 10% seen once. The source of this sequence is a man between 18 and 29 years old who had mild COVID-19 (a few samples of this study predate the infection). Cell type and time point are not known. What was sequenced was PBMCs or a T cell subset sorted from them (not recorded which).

This chain's CDR3 is CSAYAPGTGTYEQYF. In DNA, the CDR3 is TGCAGTGCATACGCCCCCGGGACAGGAACCTACGAGCAGTACTTC. This rearrangement joins TRBV20-1 to TRBJ2-7, with TRBD1 matching 8 bases. The CDR3 has 15 amino acids. CDR1 and CDR2 from the germline V gene are DFQATT and SNEGSKA (reference sequence). V gave up 6 bases and J gave up 2 bases; unmatched junction bases: 12.